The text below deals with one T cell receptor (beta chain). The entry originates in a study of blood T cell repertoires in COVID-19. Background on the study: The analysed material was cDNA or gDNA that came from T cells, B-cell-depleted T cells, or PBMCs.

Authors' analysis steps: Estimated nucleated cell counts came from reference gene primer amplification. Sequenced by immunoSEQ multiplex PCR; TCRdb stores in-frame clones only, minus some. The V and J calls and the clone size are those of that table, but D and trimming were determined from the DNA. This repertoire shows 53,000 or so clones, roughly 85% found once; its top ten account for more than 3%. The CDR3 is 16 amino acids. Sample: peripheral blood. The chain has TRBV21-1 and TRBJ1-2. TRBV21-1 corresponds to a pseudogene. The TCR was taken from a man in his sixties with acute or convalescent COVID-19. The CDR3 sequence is CASSRAGRVGGYGYTF. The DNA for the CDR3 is TGTGCCAGCAGCAGGGCGGGGAGAGTCGGGGGCTATGGCTACACCTTC.